One sample yielded the 21 T cell receptor beta chains listed below, sequenced in a study of T-cell memory formation after mild COVID-19. Via MiXCR, TCRdb re-called the 5' RACE reads, giving one row per CDR3 protein. The table lists roughly 380,000 distinct CDR3 sequences, around 30% of them singletons. The specimen sequenced was PBMCs or a T cell subset sorted from them (not recorded which). The receptors were gathered from an adult woman who had mild COVID-19 (a few samples of this study predate the infection). Cell type and time point are not known.

The J gene is TRBJ1-6, the V gene TRBV6-5; D perhaps matches TRBD1 (6 bases). The germline gives CDR1 MNHEY, CDR2 SVGAGI. V lost 2 bases and J lost 7, with 12 bases in between. CDR3 length: 15 amino acids. The CDR3 protein is CASSYGGRGNSPLHF. The CDR3 DNA reads TGTGCCAGCAGTTACGGGGGCAGGGGAAATTCACCCCTCCACTTT.

This clonotype was counted only a few times. This chain links TRBV5-1 with TRBJ2-5, with TRBD2 matching 12 bases. The CDR3 loop spans 15 amino acids. Germline values: CDR1 SGHRS, CDR2 YFSETQ. The V segment lost 5 bases and the J segment 0 bases; nucleotides outside the gene matches: 2. CDR3 in amino acids: CASSLAGGNQETQYF. CDR3 nucleotide sequence: TGCGCCAGCAGTCTAGCGGGGGGGAACCAAGAGACCCAGTACTTC.

V usage is TRBV5-1 and J usage is TRBJ2-7; the match to TRBD1 covers 7 bases. Germline CDR1 reads SGHRS; CDR2 reads YFSETQ. J lost 5 bases, V lost 1 base, and 6 bases had no gene match. The CDR3 loop spans 14 amino acids. CDR3 amino acids: CASSLRLGGHEQYF. In DNA form, the CDR3 reads TGCGCCAGCAGCTTGCGGTTAGGGGGCCACGAGCAGTACTTC. Supplemented by reference TRBV5-1 and TRBJ2-7, the full variable domain reads KAGVTQTPRYLIKTRGQQVTLSCSPISGHRSVSWYQQTPGQGLQFLFEYFSETQRNKGNFPGRFSGRQFSNSRSEMNVSTLELGDSALYLCASSLRLGGHEQYFGPGTRLTVT.

The chain has TRBV6-2 or TRBV6-3 and TRBJ1-5, with a possible D match to TRBD1 (5 bases). The CDR3 spans 15 residues. With 5 bases removed from V and 1 base from J, the gap between germline ends came to 12 bases. Germline CDR1 reads MNHEY; CDR2 reads SVGEGT. CDR3 DNA: TGTGCCAGCAGTCAAGGTCCAGGGAGCAATCAGCCCCAGCATTTT. It specifies CASSQGPGSNQPQHF.

The genes are TRBV3-1 and TRBJ2-7; no clear D gene. Between the trimmed V and J ends, which lost 3 bases and 7 bases, there was a span of 7 bases. Germline CDR1 and CDR2: LGHDT and YNNKEL (reference sequence). The CDR3 is 11 amino acids. This chain's CDR3 is CASSHLWEQYF. CDR3 DNA: TGTGCCAGCAGCCACCTCTGGGAGCAGTACTTC.

CDR3 protein: CASSPREGNQPQHF. CDR3 coding DNA: TGTGCCAGCAGCCCACGAGAGGGAAATCAGCCCCAGCATTTT. The gene calls are TRBV3-1 and TRBJ1-5; D remains unclear. The CDR3 consists of 14 residues. Germline CDR1 and CDR2: LGHDT and YNNKEL (reference sequence). The V end lost 4 bases, the J end lost 4 bases, and 11 bases lay between the germline ends.

This clonotype was found a few times. The J gene is TRBJ2-6, the V gene TRBV2; TRBD1 matches at 11 bases. The germline V gene has CDR1 SNHLY and CDR2 FYNNEI. Unmatched junction bases numbered 16, after V lost 6 bases and J lost 3 bases. This CDR3 comprises 20 residues. Written as DNA, the CDR3 is TGTGCCAGCAGCCGCCACGGTCCCGGGACAGGGGGTAGTGGGGCCAACGTCCTGACTTTC. Residues: CASSRHGPGTGGSGANVLTF. Using reference TRBV2 and TRBJ2-6 for the parts outside the CDR3, the full variable domain is EPEVTQTPSHQVTQMGQEVILRCVPISNHLYFYWYRQILGQKVEFLVSFYNNEISEKSEIFDDQFSVERPDGSNFTLKIRSTKLEDSAMYFCASSRHGPGTGGSGANVLTFGAGSRLTVL.

The chain couples TRBV15 to TRBJ2-1; 11 bases line up with TRBD2. This CDR3 is built from 13 residues. V lost 3 bases to trimming and J lost 16 bases; unmatched junction nucleotides: 8. The germline CDR1 and CDR2 sequences are LNHNV and YYDKDF (reference sequence). In DNA, the CDR3 is TGTGCCACCAGCAGCCCAAGGACTAGCGGGTCTTTCTTC. It specifies CATSSPRTSGSFF.

The chain links TRBV7-2 to TRBJ2-1; D not resolved. The germline V and J ends were trimmed by 6 bases and 3 bases, with 12 bases remaining between them. The V gene's germline CDR1 is SGHTA and CDR2 FQGNSA. CDR3 length equals 14 residues. The CDR3 is CASRTYKNYNEQFF. The CDR3 nucleotides read TGTGCCAGCAGAACTTACAAGAACTACAATGAGCAGTTCTTC.

This clonotype was found a few times. The V call is TRBV12-3 or TRBV12-4, the J call TRBJ2-7; 7 nucleotides match TRBD1. The CDR3 covers 13 residues. With 6 bases clipped from V and 9 bases from J, the junction kept 11 bases outside the gene matches. The CDR3 sequence: CASSPEQGLGQYF. The CDR3 DNA reads as TGTGCCAGCAGCCCCGAACAGGGGTTGGGGCAGTACTTC.

The chain couples TRBV10-3 to TRBJ1-2, with D perhaps TRBD1 (6 bases). The CDR3 runs to 17 residues. Trimming took 0 bases from V and 8 from J, leaving 22 bases between them. Germline CDR1 reads ENHRY; CDR2 reads SYGVKD. CDR3 protein: CAISESVTGTPIGGYTF. The CDR3 coding sequence is TGTGCCATCAGTGAGTCGGTGACAGGAACACCTATCGGGGGCTACACCTTC.

This clonotype was seen more than once but under ten times. The chain joins TRBV27 to TRBJ2-3; D may be TRBD1 (6 bases). V was shortened by 3 bases and J by 2 bases, with 12 bases between the two germline ends. The germline CDR1 and CDR2 sequences are MNHEY and SMNVEV (reference sequence). CDR3 length: 15 amino acids. CDR3 in amino acids: CASSFRKGVTDTQYF. The CDR3 DNA follows: TGTGCCAGCAGTTTTCGTAAGGGGGTCACAGATACGCAGTATTTT.

CDR3 DNA sequence: TGCAGTGCTAGAGTGGGTCGAGCGGGAGGTACCGGGGAGCTGTTTTTT. Translating gives CSARVGRAGGTGELFF. This chain joins TRBV20-1 and TRBJ2-2; TRBD2 agrees at 9 bases. The V and J ends lost 1 base and 5 bases, in that order; junction bases with no gene match: 8. The CDR3 runs to 16 residues. The germline gives CDR1 DFQATT, CDR2 SNEGSKA (reference sequence).

There are a few counts of this clonotype. This chain uses TRBV7-9 with TRBJ2-2, with D unclear. Germline V lookup: CDR1 SEHNR, CDR2 FQNEAQ (reference sequence). With 5 bases removed from V and 0 bases from J, the gap between germline ends came to 7 bases. The CDR3 runs 14 residues. The CDR3 region has the DNA TGTGCCAGCAGCCATGCCTCGAACACCGGGGAGCTGTTTTTT. Translated, it gives CASSHASNTGELFF.

This clonotype was detected many times. The V gene is TRBV6-5, the J gene TRBJ2-2; unclear D gene. Per the germline V gene, CDR1 is MNHEY and CDR2 is SVGAGI. The CDR3 runs 15 residues. V was pared by 6 bases and J by 1 base, with 12 bases between. The CDR3 loop reads CASSTTTLNTGELFF. In DNA form, the CDR3 reads TGTGCCAGCAGCACTACTACCCTGAACACCGGGGAGCTGTTTTTT.

This clonotype has a handful of counts. V is TRBV12-3 or TRBV12-4 and J is TRBJ2-1, with D possibly TRBD1 on 6 matching bases. The CDR3 sequence is 13 residues long. Between the trimmed V and J ends, which lost 5 bases and 7 bases, there was a span of 12 bases. CDR3 in amino acids: CASSLTGLNEQFF. The CDR3 region has the DNA TGTGCCAGCAGTCTCACAGGGCTAAATGAGCAGTTCTTC.

V and J are TRBV27 and TRBJ1-1; tentative D call: TRBD1 (6 bases). Germline CDR1 MNHEY, CDR2 SMNVEV (reference sequence). The V gene lost 10 bases and the J gene lost 5 bases, with 17 bases spanning the gap. This CDR3 region has 13 residues. The CDR3 sequence is CAITPGVGTEAFF. The DNA of the CDR3 is TGTGCCATCACGCCAGGGGTCGGGACTGAAGCTTTCTTT.

The rearrangement links TRBV12-3 or TRBV12-4 to TRBJ2-6; TRBD1 agrees at 8 bases. CDR3 length: 14 amino acids. The V segment lost 6 bases and the J segment 8 bases; nucleotides outside the gene matches: 6. Here the CDR3 DNA reads TGTGCCAGCAGCCTAGACAGGGGAACCAACGTCCTGACTTTC. It yields the protein CASSLDRGTNVLTF.

Here the CDR3 DNA reads TGTGCCAGCAGTTGGACGGAACCCGGCACAGATACGCAGTATTTT. It specifies CASSWTEPGTDTQYF. The chain carries TRBV12-3 or TRBV12-4 and TRBJ2-3; D unclear. V dropped 4 bases and J dropped 1 base, with 12 bases sitting between them. The CDR3 totals 15 residues.

This clonotype was found once. This sequence joins TRBV9 and TRBJ2-7; D unclear. Germline V gene data show CDR1 as SGDLS and CDR2 as YYNGEE. V was shortened by 2 bases and J by 4 bases, with 10 bases between the two germline ends. This CDR3 comprises 13 residues. DNA of the CDR3: TGTGCCAGCAGCGTTGGCAGCAAGTACGAGCAGTACTTC. This translates into CASSVGSKYEQYF.

The CDR3 sequence: CASSLGDSFRREQFF. As DNA, the CDR3 is TGTGCCAGCAGCCTAGGGGACTCCTTTAGGAGGGAGCAGTTCTTC. The chain employs TRBV11-2 and TRBJ2-1; possibly TRBD2 for D (6 bases). Per the germline V gene, CDR1 is SGHAT and CDR2 is FQNNGV. The CDR3 spans 15 residues. The V end lost 5 bases, the J end lost 10 bases, and 21 bases lay between the germline ends.